Below, 32 T cell receptor beta chains from the same sample are listed, as sequenced in a study of blood T cells in healthy people across ages. A sample-barcoded 5' primer and a J-beta primer mix were used in a second PCR of roughly 6 to 11 cycles. From the 5' RACE reads, TCRdb called clonotypes with MiXCR, one entry per CDR3 protein. The data show around 650,000 distinct CDR3 sequences, around 43% seen once. Sequencing used blood. These receptors were obtained from an elderly man in good health.

The sample holds many counts of this clonotype. The chain employs TRBV27 and TRBJ1-6; D gene unclear. V was cut by 2 bases and J by 10 bases, with 6 bases left in between. CDR1 MNHEY and CDR2 SMNVEV come from the germline V gene (reference sequence). The CDR3 runs to 12 residues. CDR3 sequence reads: CASSLNASPLHF. CDR3 DNA: TGTGCCAGCAGTTTAAATGCCTCACCCCTCCACTTT.

V gene TRBV5-8 combines with J gene TRBJ2-1; D possibly uses TRBD1 or TRBD2 (5 bases each). The V and J ends lost 4 bases and 9 bases respectively, with 14 bases between them. CDR3 length: 13 residues. Germline CDR1 reads SGHTS; CDR2 reads YDEGEE. CDR3 protein: CASSKLDSCEQFF. The CDR3, as DNA: TGTGCCAGCAGCAAACTAGACAGTTGTGAGCAGTTCTTC.

This chain uses TRBV2 with TRBJ1-6; a possible D gene is TRBD1 (6 bases). CDR1 SNHLY and CDR2 FYNNEI come from the germline V gene. The ends were cut back, 3 bases at V and 9 bases at J, with 15 bases in the middle. The CDR3 loop spans 15 amino acids. The CDR3 region is CASSEEGGGRSPLHF. The CDR3 nucleotides read TGTGCCAGCAGTGAGGAGGGGGGGGGTCGTTCACCCCTCCACTTT.

This clonotype was counted between two and nine times. The junction differs from germline at one of its ends, possibly a read error. The J gene is TRBJ2-7, the V gene TRBV27; 8 bases agree with TRBD1. The CDR3 contains 18 residues. Looked up from germline, CDR1 is MNHEY and CDR2 is SMNVEV (reference sequence). The CDR3 sequence: CASSLSGPDRGYSSEQYF. The CDR3 DNA is TGTGCCAGCAGTTTATCGGGGCCCGACAGGGGATACTCCTCCGAGCAGTACTTC.

This sequence joins TRBV10-3 and TRBJ1-1, with 7 bases identical to TRBD1. CDR3 size: 13 residues. Trimming took 5 bases from V and 8 from J; bases not matched to a gene: 8. Germline V gene lookup returns CDR1 ENHRY and CDR2 SYGVKD. CDR3 coding DNA: TGTGCCATCAGTCTCGACACAGGGGCCGAAGCTTTCTTT. This sequence encodes CAISLDTGAEAFF.

J is TRBJ1-5 and V is TRBV6-4; 11 bases line up with TRBD1. Germline CDR1 is MRHNA and CDR2 is SNTAGT. The CDR3 loop spans 14 amino acids. Unmatched junction bases numbered 2, after V lost 4 bases and J lost 6 bases. The CDR3 here is CASSGDRGTQPQHF. Here the CDR3 DNA reads TGTGCCAGCAGTGGGGACAGGGGGACTCAGCCCCAGCATTTT.

The rearrangement uses TRBV18 and TRBJ2-1; D unclear. Looked up from germline, CDR1 is KGHSH and CDR2 is LQKENI. CDR3 length equals 13 residues. V lost 1 base and J 4 bases, leaving 5 bases between the germline ends. The DNA for the CDR3 is TGTGCCAGCTCACCACTCTCTTACAATGAGCAGTTCTTC. Residues: CASSPLSYNEQFF. Drawing the rest from reference TRBV18 and TRBJ2-1, the complete variable domain is NAGVMQNPRHLVRRRGQEARLRCSPMKGHSHVYWYRQLPEEGLKFMVYLQKENIIDESGMPKERFSAEFPKEGPSILRIQQVVRGDSAAYFCASSPLSYNEQFFGPGTRLTVL.

The gene calls are TRBV7-2 and TRBJ2-7; 10 bases are shared with TRBD2. J lost 4 bases, V lost 5 bases, and 5 bases had no gene match. Per the germline V gene, CDR1 is SGHTA and CDR2 is FQGNSA. The length of the CDR3 is 14 residues. The CDR3 DNA reads TGTGCCAGCAGCCCAGTAGCGGGGGGTTACGAGCAGTACTTC. Its protein product is CASSPVAGGYEQYF.

This clonotype was found a few times. The chain is built from TRBV12-5 and TRBJ2-7; 9 positions match TRBD1. With 7 bases clipped from V and 3 bases from J, the junction kept 4 bases outside the gene matches. Germline loops: CDR1 LGHNT, CDR2 FRNRAP. The CDR3 is 13 amino acids. The CDR3 nucleotides read TGTGCTAGTGCCCAGACAGGGGGCTACGAGCAGTACTTC. This codes for CASAQTGGYEQYF.

The chain recombines TRBV7-2 with TRBJ2-6; D unclear. The germline V gene encodes CDR1 SGHTA and CDR2 FQGNSA. The CDR3 length is 20 residues. The V end lost 5 bases, the J end lost 0 bases, and 23 bases lay between the germline ends. CDR3 sequence reads: CASSAPSSMARTSGANVLTF. The CDR3 nucleotides are TGTGCCAGCAGCGCCCCCTCCTCAATGGCCAGAACCTCTGGGGCCAACGTCCTGACTTTC.

The chain is built from TRBV21-1 and TRBJ1-1. TRBV21-1 is marked as a pseudogene. This CDR3 spans 13 amino acids. For the CDR3, the DNA is TGTGCCAACATGGGACTCCCGAACACTGAAGCTTTCTTT. Encoded protein: CANMGLPNTEAFF.

Ten or more counts support this clonotype. The CDR3 is CASSEAWGKETQYF. The CDR3 nucleotides read TGTGCCAGCAGTGAAGCGTGGGGGAAAGAGACCCAGTACTTC. V is TRBV6-1 and J is TRBJ2-4; D tentatively reads TRBD1 or TRBD2 (5 bases each). The end of the DNA aligns better with TRBJ2-5, so the J call may be wrong. The CDR3 extends over 14 amino acids. In germline, CDR1 is MNHNS, CDR2 SASEGT.

The chain links TRBV6-1 to TRBJ2-6; 7 nucleotides agree with TRBD1. This CDR3 region has 17 residues. V lost 6 bases to trimming and J lost 1 base; unmatched junction nucleotides: 9. CDR1 MNHNS and CDR2 SASEGT come from the germline V gene. DNA of the CDR3: TGTGCCAGCAGGGGACAGTTAAGTCCTTCTGGGGCCAACGTCCTGACTTTC. It is translated as CASRGQLSPSGANVLTF.

This clonotype was seen a handful of times. V usage is TRBV4-3 and J usage is TRBJ2-5, with D perhaps TRBD1 (5 bases). Germline V gene data show CDR1 as LGHNA and CDR2 as YSLEER. The ends were cut back, 0 bases at V and 1 base at J, with 9 bases in the middle. The CDR3 spans 15 residues. The chain's CDR3 is CASSQDHRSQETQYF. CDR3 DNA sequence: TGCGCCAGCAGCCAAGATCACAGGAGCCAAGAGACCCAGTACTTC.

In its sample, this clonotype was seen a few times. The V gene is TRBV6-5, the J gene TRBJ2-7, with TRBD1 matching 11 bases. The length of the CDR3 is 14 residues. V gave up 2 bases and J gave up 6 bases; unmatched junction bases: 3. The germline V gene encodes CDR1 MNHEY and CDR2 SVGAGI. CDR3 coding DNA: TGTGCCAGCAGTTACGGACAGGGGGCCGGCGAGCAGTACTTC. Translating it yields CASSYGQGAGEQYF.

The CDR3 spells CSAQGGSVYEQYF. The CDR3 DNA is TGCAGCGCACAAGGGGGAAGTGTATACGAGCAGTACTTC. The V and J genes are TRBV20-1 and TRBJ2-7; a weak D match, TRBD1 (6 bases). The germline gives CDR1 DFQATT, CDR2 SNEGSKA (reference sequence). This CDR3 spans 13 amino acids.

There are many counts of this clonotype. CDR3 amino acids: CASRLQGESGANVLTF. In DNA, the CDR3 is TGTGCCAGCAGATTGCAGGGGGAATCTGGGGCCAACGTCCTGACTTTC. The gene calls are TRBV6-6 and TRBJ2-6; 7 bases are shared with TRBD1. The CDR3 consists of 16 residues. CDR1 and CDR2 from the germline V gene are MNHNY and SVGAGI (reference sequence). J was trimmed by 1 base and V by 6 bases; bases with no gene match: 6.

This clonotype was counted between two and nine times. The rearrangement uses TRBV9 and TRBJ2-7, with TRBD1 as a possible D gene (7 bases). Germline CDR1 reads SGDLS; CDR2 reads YYNGEE. The V end was cut by 7 bases, the J end by 3 bases, with 17 bases between. This CDR3 region has 14 residues. The CDR3 region has the DNA TGTGCCAGCTCTAGGGGGGACAGCCACTACGAGCAGTACTTC. Its translation: CASSRGDSHYEQYF.

This clonotype was seen repeatedly, ten times or more. V gene TRBV7-9 combines with J gene TRBJ1-2, with no clear D. This CDR3 has 14 residues. Germline V gene lookup returns CDR1 SEHNR and CDR2 FQNEAQ (reference sequence). The ends were cut back, 1 base at V and 2 bases at J, with 8 bases in the middle. In nucleotides, the CDR3 is TGTGCCAGCAGCTTAGTGTCTGGGAACTATGGCTACACCTTC. It specifies CASSLVSGNYGYTF.

The genes are TRBV15 and TRBJ2-5; no clear D. V lost 0 bases and J 6 bases, leaving 14 bases between the germline ends. The germline CDR1 and CDR2 sequences are LNHNV and YYDKDF (reference sequence). This CDR3 comprises 15 residues. The chain's CDR3 is CATSRDLGDGQTQYF. The DNA for the CDR3 is TGTGCCACCAGCAGAGATTTAGGTGATGGGCAGACCCAGTACTTC. Combining the CDR3 with reference TRBV15 and TRBJ2-5 gives the whole variable domain DAMVIQNPRYQVTQFGKPVTLSCSQTLNHNVMYWYQQKSSQAPKLLFHYYDKDFNNEADTPDNFQSRRPNTSFCFLDIRSPGLGDTAMYLCATSRDLGDGQTQYFGPGTRLLVL.

This clonotype was detected many times. This chain links TRBV6-6 with TRBJ2-5; TRBD1 might be the D (5 bases). The CDR3 is 14 amino acids. The germline V and J ends were trimmed by 2 bases and 7 bases, with 14 bases remaining between them. The V gene's germline CDR1 is MNHNY and CDR2 SVGAGI (reference sequence). The CDR3 bases are TGTGCCAGCAGTTACGAGGACACCTCGGGGACCCAGTACTTC. It codes for CASSYEDTSGTQYF.

The V call is TRBV3-1, the J call TRBJ2-2; no definite D call. V was clipped by 1 base and J by 4 bases, with 4 bases between them. This CDR3 has 13 residues. Germline CDR1 and CDR2: LGHDT and YNNKEL (reference sequence). This chain's CDR3 is CASSQGFTGELFF. DNA of the CDR3: TGTGCCAGCAGCCAAGGGTTCACCGGGGAGCTGTTTTTT.

A note on this clonotype: It may be a read error: a sequence one base away is much more abundant. The rearrangement uses TRBV16 and TRBJ1-6; the match to TRBD1 covers 7 bases. The CDR3 is 14 residues long. Germline CDR1 reads KGHSY; CDR2 reads FQNENV. The CDR3 region has the DNA TGTGCCAGCAGTCACCGACAGGGAAAATCACCCCACCACTTT. Amino acid sequence: CASSHRQGKSPHHF. Filled out from reference TRBV16 and TRBJ1-6, the complete variable domain reads GEEVAQTPKHLVRGEGQKAKLYCAPIKGHSYVFWYQQVLKNEFKFLISFQNENVFDETGMPKERFSAKCLPNSPCSLEIQATKLEDSAVYFCASSHRQGKSPHHFGNGTRLTVT.

The table lists this clonotype with a few counts. The chain uses TRBV6-2 or TRBV6-3 and TRBJ2-2; TRBD1 aligns across 7 bases. V shed 10 bases, J shed 4 bases, and the junction held 9 bases outside the gene matches. This CDR3 has 14 amino acids. The V gene's germline CDR1 is MNHEY and CDR2 SVGEGT. CDR3 amino acids: CATHPTGITGELFF. As DNA, the CDR3 is TGTGCCACACATCCGACAGGGATCACCGGGGAGCTGTTTTTT.

This sequence joins TRBV7-3 and TRBJ2-7; 11 bases are shared with TRBD2. CDR3 length: 16 residues. Germline V gives CDR1 SGHTA, CDR2 FQGTGA. V lost 2 bases, J lost 7 bases, and 10 bases stayed unmatched. CDR3 DNA: TGTGCCAGCAGCTTAGGTATAGCGGGAGGGGACGATGAGCAGTACTTC. It codes for CASSLGIAGGDDEQYF. The variable domain in full, completed from reference TRBV7-3 and TRBJ2-7, reads GAGVSQTPSNKVTEKGKYVELRCDPISGHTALYWYRQSLGQGPEFLIYFQGTGAADDSGLPNDRFFAVRPEGSVSTLKIQRTERGDSAVYLCASSLGIAGGDDEQYFGPGTRLTVT.

CDR3 sequence: CASSLARTSGDTQYF. In DNA, the CDR3 is TGTGCCAGCAGCTTAGCCCGCACTTCGGGAGATACGCAGTATTTT. The chain employs TRBV7-9 and TRBJ2-3; no definite D call. V lost 0 bases and J lost 5, with 12 bases in between. This CDR3 has 15 amino acids. Germline CDR1 SEHNR, CDR2 FQNEAQ (reference sequence).

In this sample, this clonotype turned up many times. The rearrangement uses TRBV3-1 and TRBJ2-5, with D possibly being TRBD2 (6 bases). Germline CDR1 is LGHDT and CDR2 is YNNKEL (reference sequence). The CDR3 loop spans 15 amino acids. V gave up 4 bases and J gave up 2 bases, with 14 bases separating them. The CDR3 protein is CASSPPGGAQETQYF. The DNA for the CDR3 is TGTGCCAGCAGCCCCCCCGGAGGGGCTCAAGAGACCCAGTACTTC.

The V gene is TRBV19, the J gene TRBJ2-1; no firm D call. This CDR3 has 13 amino acids. Trimming took 5 bases from V and 4 from J, leaving 9 bases between them. Germline loops: CDR1 LNHDA, CDR2 SQIVND (reference sequence). CDR3 nucleotides: TGTGCCAGTAGTTGGTTATTATACAATGAGCAGTTCTTC. As protein: CASSWLLYNEQFF.

This clonotype was found a few times. The rearrangement joins TRBV4-1 to TRBJ2-7, with 9 bases lining up with TRBD1. The J segment lost 6 bases and the V segment lost 0 bases, leaving 18 bases of the junction unmatched. The germline CDR1 and CDR2 sequences are MGHRA and YSYEKL. The CDR3 length is 19 residues. The CDR3 sequence is CASSQEETTWDRVFREQYF. The CDR3 DNA follows: TGCGCCAGCAGCCAAGAGGAAACGACCTGGGACAGGGTTTTCCGCGAGCAGTACTTC.

The J gene is TRBJ2-5, the V gene TRBV5-4; D is uncertain. This CDR3 spans 13 amino acids. Germline CDR1 reads SGHNT; CDR2 reads YYREEE (reference sequence). Trimming shortened V by 5 bases and J by 5 bases, and 13 bases separated the two germline ends. The CDR3 nucleotides read TGTGCCAGCAGTGAAATGGTAGGGGAGACCCAGTACTTC. Its protein is CASSEMVGETQYF.

The rearrangement links TRBV20-1 to TRBJ2-1; D gene uncertain. Germline V lookup: CDR1 DFQATT, CDR2 SNEGSKA (reference sequence). This CDR3 has 14 residues. V was trimmed by 0 bases and J by 8 bases, leaving 14 bases between them. The CDR3 nucleotides read TGCAGTGCTAGAGATCTTAAAGGACCGGATGAGCAGTTCTTC. Its protein is CSARDLKGPDEQFF.

In the case of this clonotype: One junction end does not reproduce the germline sequence, and a read error may be involved. This chain uses TRBV4-2 with TRBJ2-3; TRBD2 matches at 7 bases. Germline V gives CDR1 LGHNA, CDR2 YNFKEQ. The length of the CDR3 is 16 residues. The CDR3 bases are TGTGCCAGCAGCCCGAGGGCTAGCGGAGCTTCAGATTCGCAGTATTTT. Residues: CASSPRASGASDSQYF.